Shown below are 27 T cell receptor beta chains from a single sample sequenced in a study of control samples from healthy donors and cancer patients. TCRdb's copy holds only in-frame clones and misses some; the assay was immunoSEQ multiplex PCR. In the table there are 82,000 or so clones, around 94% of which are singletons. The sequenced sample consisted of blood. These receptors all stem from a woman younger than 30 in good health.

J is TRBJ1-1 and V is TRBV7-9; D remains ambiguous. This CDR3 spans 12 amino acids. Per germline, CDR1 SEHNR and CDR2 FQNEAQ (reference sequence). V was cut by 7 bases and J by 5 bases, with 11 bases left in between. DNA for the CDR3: TGTGCCAGCATGCTATTAAGGACTGAAGCTTTCTTT. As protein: CASMLLRTEAFF.

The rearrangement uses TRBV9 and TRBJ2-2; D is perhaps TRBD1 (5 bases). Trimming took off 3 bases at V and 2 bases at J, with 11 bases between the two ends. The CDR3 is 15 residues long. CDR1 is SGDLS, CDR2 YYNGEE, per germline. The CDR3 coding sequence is TGTGCCAGCAGCGCTGGGGCCCTAAACACCGGGGAGCTGTTTTTT. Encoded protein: CASSAGALNTGELFF.

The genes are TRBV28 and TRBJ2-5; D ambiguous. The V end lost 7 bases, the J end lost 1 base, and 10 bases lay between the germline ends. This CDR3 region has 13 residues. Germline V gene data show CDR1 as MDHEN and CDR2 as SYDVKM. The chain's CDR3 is CASTVGGQETQYF. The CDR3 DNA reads TGTGCCAGCACGGTGGGCGGCCAAGAGACCCAGTACTTC. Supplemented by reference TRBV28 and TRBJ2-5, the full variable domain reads DVKVTQSSRYLVKRTGEKVFLECVQDMDHENMFWYRQDPGLGLRLIYFSYDVKMKEKGDIPEGYSVSREKKERFSLILESASTNQTSMYLCASTVGGQETQYFGPGTRLLVL.

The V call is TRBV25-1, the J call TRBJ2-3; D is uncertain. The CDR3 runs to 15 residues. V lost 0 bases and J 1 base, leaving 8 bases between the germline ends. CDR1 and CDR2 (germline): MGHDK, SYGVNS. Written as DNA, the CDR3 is TGTGCCAGCAGTGAATATGGAGCAGGCACAGATACGCAGTATTTT. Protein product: CASSEYGAGTDTQYF.

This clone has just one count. The chain's CDR3 is CASKKVVAGANVLTF. The CDR3 bases are TGTGCCAGTAAAAAGGTAGTGGCTGGGGCCAACGTCCTGACTTTC. The J gene is TRBJ2-6, the V gene TRBV28; D call uncertain. CDR3 length: 15 residues. Trimming removed 9 bases from V and 2 bases from J, with 14 bases in between. Per germline, CDR1 MDHEN and CDR2 SYDVKM.

CDR3 nucleotides: TGCGCCAGCAGTACGGGGACAGGAGCCAACTCTGGAAACACCATATATTTT. Its translation is CASSTGTGANSGNTIYF. The chain has TRBV10-1 and TRBJ1-3, with 8 bases that match TRBD1. The germline gives CDR1 WNHNN, CDR2 SYGVQD (reference sequence). Losses at the gene ends were 5 bases for V and 0 bases for J; bases not matched to a gene: 9. The CDR3 runs to 17 residues.

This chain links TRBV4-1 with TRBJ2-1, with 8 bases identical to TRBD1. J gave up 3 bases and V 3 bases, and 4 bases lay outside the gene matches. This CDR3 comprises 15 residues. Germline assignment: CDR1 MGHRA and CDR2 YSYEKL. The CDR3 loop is CASSHPTGGYNEQFF. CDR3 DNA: TGCGCCAGCAGCCACCCTACAGGGGGCTACAATGAGCAGTTCTTC.

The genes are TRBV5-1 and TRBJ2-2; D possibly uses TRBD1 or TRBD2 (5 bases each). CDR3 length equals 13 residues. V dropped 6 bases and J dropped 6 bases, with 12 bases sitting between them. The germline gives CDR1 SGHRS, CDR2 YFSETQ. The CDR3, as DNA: TGCGCCAGCAAGAGGATGGGGGCCGGGGAGCTGTTTTTT. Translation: CASKRMGAGELFF.

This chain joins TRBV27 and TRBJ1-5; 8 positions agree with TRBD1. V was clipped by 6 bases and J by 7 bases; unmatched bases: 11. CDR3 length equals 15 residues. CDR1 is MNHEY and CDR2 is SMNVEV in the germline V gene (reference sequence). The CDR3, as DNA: TGTGCCAGCAGCCCAGGGACAGGTTACAACCAGCCCCAGCATTTT. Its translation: CASSPGTGYNQPQHF.

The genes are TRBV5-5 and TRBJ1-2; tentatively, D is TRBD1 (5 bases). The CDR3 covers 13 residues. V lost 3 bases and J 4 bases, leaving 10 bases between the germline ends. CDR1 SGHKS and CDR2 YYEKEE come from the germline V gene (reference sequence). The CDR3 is CASSYDRPYGYTF. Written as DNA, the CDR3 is TGTGCCAGCAGCTACGACAGACCCTATGGCTACACCTTC.

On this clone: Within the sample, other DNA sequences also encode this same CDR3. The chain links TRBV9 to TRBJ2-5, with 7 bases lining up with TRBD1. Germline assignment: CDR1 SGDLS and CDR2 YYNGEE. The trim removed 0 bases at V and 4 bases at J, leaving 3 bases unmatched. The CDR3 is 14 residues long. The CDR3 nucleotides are TGTGCCAGCAGCGTAGCTTACAGGGGAGAGACCCAGTACTTC. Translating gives CASSVAYRGETQYF.

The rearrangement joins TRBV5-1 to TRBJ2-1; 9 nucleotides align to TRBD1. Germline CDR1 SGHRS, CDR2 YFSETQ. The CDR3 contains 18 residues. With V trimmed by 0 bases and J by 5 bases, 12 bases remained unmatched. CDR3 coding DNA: TGCGCCAGCAGCTTGGCGGGGCGTCGTAACAGGGGGCACAATGAGCAGTTCTTC. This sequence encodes CASSLAGRRNRGHNEQFF.

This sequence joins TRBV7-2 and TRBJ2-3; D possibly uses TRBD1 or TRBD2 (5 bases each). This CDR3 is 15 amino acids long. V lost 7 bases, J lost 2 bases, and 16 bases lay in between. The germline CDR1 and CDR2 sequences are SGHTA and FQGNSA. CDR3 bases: TGTGCCAGCACTTCCACCGGGACCCACACAGATACGCAGTATTTT. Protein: CASTSTGTHTDTQYF.

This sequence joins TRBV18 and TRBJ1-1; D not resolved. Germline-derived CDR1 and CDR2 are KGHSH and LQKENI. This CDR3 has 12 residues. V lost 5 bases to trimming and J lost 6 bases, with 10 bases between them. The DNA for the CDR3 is TGTGCCAGCTCAAGCCGGCCGGCTGAAGCTTTCTTT. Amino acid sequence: CASSSRPAEAFF.

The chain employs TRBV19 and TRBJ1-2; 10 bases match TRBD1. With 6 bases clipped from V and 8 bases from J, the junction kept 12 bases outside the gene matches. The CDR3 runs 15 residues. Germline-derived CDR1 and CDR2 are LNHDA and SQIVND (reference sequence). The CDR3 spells CASSDPGQGFGGYTF. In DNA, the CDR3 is TGTGCCAGTAGCGACCCGGGACAGGGGTTTGGAGGCTACACCTTC.

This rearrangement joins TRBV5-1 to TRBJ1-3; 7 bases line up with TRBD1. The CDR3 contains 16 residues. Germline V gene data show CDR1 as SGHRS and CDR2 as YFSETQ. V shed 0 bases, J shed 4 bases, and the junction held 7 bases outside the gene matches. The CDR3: CASSLGDSRTGNTIYF. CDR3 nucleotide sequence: TGCGCCAGCAGCTTGGGGGACAGCAGGACGGGAAACACCATATATTTT. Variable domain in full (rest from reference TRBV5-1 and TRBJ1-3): KAGVTQTPRYLIKTRGQQVTLSCSPISGHRSVSWYQQTPGQGLQFLFEYFSETQRNKGNFPGRFSGRQFSNSRSEMNVSTLELGDSALYLCASSLGDSRTGNTIYFGEGSWLTVV.

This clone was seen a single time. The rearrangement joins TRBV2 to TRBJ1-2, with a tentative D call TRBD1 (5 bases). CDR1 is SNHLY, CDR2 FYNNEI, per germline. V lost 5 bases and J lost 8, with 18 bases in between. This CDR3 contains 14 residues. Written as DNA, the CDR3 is TGTGCCAGCAGTTCGAGACAGCAAATCATGGGCTACACCTTC. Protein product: CASSSRQQIMGYTF.

The CDR3 DNA follows: TGCAGCGTTAAATTGGGGCTTAGCGGCACTGAAGCTTTCTTT. As protein: CSVKLGLSGTEAFF. V gene TRBV29-1 combines with J gene TRBJ1-1, with D possibly TRBD1 on 5 matching bases. This CDR3 comprises 14 residues. The germline V gene encodes CDR1 SQVTM and CDR2 ANQGSEA. Deletions cut 5 bases from V and 4 bases from J, with 17 bases between.

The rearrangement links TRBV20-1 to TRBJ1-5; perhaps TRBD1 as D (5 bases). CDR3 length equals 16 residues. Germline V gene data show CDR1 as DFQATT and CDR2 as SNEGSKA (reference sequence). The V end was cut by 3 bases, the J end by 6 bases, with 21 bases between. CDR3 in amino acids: CSASYWDSGGTQPQHF. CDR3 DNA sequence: TGCAGTGCTAGTTATTGGGACTCCGGAGGAACTCAGCCCCAGCATTTT.

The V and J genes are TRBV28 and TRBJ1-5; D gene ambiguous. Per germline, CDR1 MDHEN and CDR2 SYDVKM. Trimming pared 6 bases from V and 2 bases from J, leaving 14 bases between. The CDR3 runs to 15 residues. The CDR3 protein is CASSPGGEGNQPQHF. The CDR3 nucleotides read TGTGCCAGCAGCCCCGGCGGTGAAGGCAATCAGCCCCAGCATTTT.

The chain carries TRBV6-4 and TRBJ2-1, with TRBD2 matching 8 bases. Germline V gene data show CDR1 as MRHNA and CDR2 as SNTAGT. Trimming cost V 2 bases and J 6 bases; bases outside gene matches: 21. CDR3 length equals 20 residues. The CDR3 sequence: CASSDDNNQNSGILCNEQFF. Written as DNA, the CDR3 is TGTGCCAGCAGTGACGACAACAACCAGAATAGCGGGATATTATGCAATGAGCAGTTCTTC.

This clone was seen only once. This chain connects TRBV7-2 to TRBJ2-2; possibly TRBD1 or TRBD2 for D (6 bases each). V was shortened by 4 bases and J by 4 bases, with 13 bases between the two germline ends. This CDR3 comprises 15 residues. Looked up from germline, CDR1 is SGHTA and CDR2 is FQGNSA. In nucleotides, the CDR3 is TGTGCCAGCAGCTCCTGGGGGGCCATCACCGGGGAGCTGTTTTTT. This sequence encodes CASSSWGAITGELFF.

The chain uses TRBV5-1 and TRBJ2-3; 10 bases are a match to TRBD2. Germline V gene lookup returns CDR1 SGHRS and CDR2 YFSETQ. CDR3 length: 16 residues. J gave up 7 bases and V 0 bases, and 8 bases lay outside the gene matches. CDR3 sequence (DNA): TGCGCCAGCAGCTTGGGGGCTAGCGGGAGCGTGAATACGCAGTATTTT. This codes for CASSLGASGSVNTQYF.

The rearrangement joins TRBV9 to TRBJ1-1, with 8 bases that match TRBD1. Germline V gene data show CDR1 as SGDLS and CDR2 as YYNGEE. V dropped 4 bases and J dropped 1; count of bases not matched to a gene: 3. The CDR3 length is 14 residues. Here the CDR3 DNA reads TGTGCCAGCAGCCCAGGGGGCGGGAACACTGAAGCTTTCTTT. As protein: CASSPGGGNTEAFF.

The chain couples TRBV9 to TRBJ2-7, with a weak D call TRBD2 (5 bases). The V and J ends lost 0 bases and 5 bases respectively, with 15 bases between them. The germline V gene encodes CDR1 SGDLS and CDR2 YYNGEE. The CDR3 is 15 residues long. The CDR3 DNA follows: TGTGCCAGCAGCGTAGCTGATCGGACTTCACACGAGCAGTACTTC. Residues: CASSVADRTSHEQYF.

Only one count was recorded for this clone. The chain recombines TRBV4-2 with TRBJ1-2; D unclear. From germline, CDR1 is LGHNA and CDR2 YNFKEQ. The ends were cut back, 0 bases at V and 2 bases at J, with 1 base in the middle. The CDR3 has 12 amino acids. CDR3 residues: CASSQENYGYTF. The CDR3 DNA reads TGTGCCAGCAGCCAAGAAAACTATGGCTACACCTTC.

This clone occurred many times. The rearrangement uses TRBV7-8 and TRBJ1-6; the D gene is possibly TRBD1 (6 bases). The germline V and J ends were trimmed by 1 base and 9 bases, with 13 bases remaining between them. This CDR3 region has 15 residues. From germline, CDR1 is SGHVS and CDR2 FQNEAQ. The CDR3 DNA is TGTGCCAGCAGCTTAGTTGGGGGGCAAATTTCACCCCTCCACTTT. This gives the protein CASSLVGGQISPLHF.